The following is a T cell receptor beta chain sequence with its context. The antigen it binds to is not known. It has no much larger one-base neighbor in the sample; base qualities were not kept. Receptors were amplified or captured by RT-PCR. Instrument on record: Illumina HiSeq 2500. TCRdb's own reprocessing of the public reads used fastp at Q25 and MiXCR and kept productive beta chains. Every distinct CDR3 protein forms one entry, paired with its most common genes and DNA. The sample data list about 530,000 distinct CDR3 sequences, and about an eighth of these were observed just once. Of the sample, roughly 10% falls within the top ten clones. The sample comes from a study of response to subunit inactivated influenza vaccine (dated by TCRdb to 2016 to 2019). With respect to the entire study: To follow how T cells responded to a trivalent subunit inactivated influenza vaccine, the researchers relied on deep quantitative profiling of the T cell receptor repertoire. The paper as a whole reports these results and caveats: According to the authors, only a limited number of new T cells may be recruited by each seasonal influenza vaccination.

The CDR3 sequence holds 15 residues, the cysteine and phenylalanine included. Only the CDR3 DNA stays, 45 bases, in frame from base 1. CDR1 MNHEY and CDR2 SVGAGI were looked up in the germline V gene. From V the trimming removes 4 bases and from J it removes 7 bases, while the gene matches leave 6 bases of the junction unaccounted for. Sequencing was performed on PBMCs from blood, taken on the day of vaccination. Recombination linked TRBV6-5 to TRBJ2-1; 11 bases in the middle match TRBD2. The clonotype originates from a man aged 50 or older who received an inactivated influenza vaccine. Donor details come from another sample of the same person, matched by shared clones. The DNA sequence is as follows: TGTGCCAGCAGTTTAATAGCGGGAGGGCTAAATGAGCAGTTCTTC. It specifies CASSLIAGGLNEQFF.